Detailed here is one T cell receptor beta chain. The antigen remains unidentified. This sample was taken from a study of blood T cells in healthy people across ages. Whole-study findings and limits: The diversity estimates, figures obtained from one million T cells, were considered underestimates.

Primed by a sample-barcoded 5' primer and a J-beta primer mix, a second PCR proceeded for about 6 to 12 cycles. There were at least 3 million CDR3-containing paired-end reads obtained from each sample. TCRdb re-called the 5' RACE reads through MiXCR, storing one row per CDR3 protein. The data contain about 1.4 million distinct CDR3 sequences, around 59% of them singletons. The germline V gene has CDR1 MNHEY and CDR2 SVGAGI. V shed 0 bases and J shed 0 bases, with 8 bases lying between them. CDR3 length equals 15 residues. The sample comprised blood. The rearrangement uses TRBV6-5 and TRBJ1-2; unclear D gene. This receptor was identified in a man aged 18 to 30 in good health. The DNA for the CDR3 is TGTGCCAGCAGTTACTCGGTCAGATCTAACTATGGCTACACCTTC. Protein product: CASSYSVRSNYGYTF.